Listed here are 19 T cell receptor beta chains from one sample, sequenced in a study of cytomegalovirus exposure and HLA in healthy donors. 60 Vbeta and 13 Jbeta primers were used in PCR. Assay used: immunoSEQ multiplex PCR; TCRdb lists only in-frame clones, some missing. The sample lists some 120,000 clones; roughly 82% were seen once. Sequences were obtained from PBMCs. These receptors originate from a woman aged 40 to 49 in good health and CMV-seropositive.

A few counts support this clone. The chain combines TRBV2 with TRBJ2-3; TRBD2 matches at 14 bases. This CDR3 spans 15 amino acids. The ends lost 3 bases at V and 10 bases at J; junction bases unmatched: 6. Germline values: CDR1 SNHLY, CDR2 FYNNEI. In nucleotides, the CDR3 is TGTGCCAGCAGTGACGGGACTAGCGGGAGCACGGCGCAGTATTTT. Translation gives CASSDGTSGSTAQYF.

This chain joins TRBV29-1 and TRBJ2-5; 7 bases align to TRBD2. V gave up 3 bases and J gave up 5 bases; unmatched junction bases: 6. The CDR3 contains 13 residues. CDR1 and CDR2 from the germline V gene are SQVTM and ANQGSEA. In DNA form, the CDR3 reads TGCAGCGTTGATAAGTCCGGGAGGGAGACCCAGTACTTC. Translated, it gives CSVDKSGRETQYF.

The CDR3 nucleotides are TGCGCCAGCAGCGTAGGACAGGGCGATACGCAGTATTTT. This sequence encodes CASSVGQGDTQYF. The chain joins TRBV5-1 to TRBJ2-3; 8 positions match TRBD1. The germline gives CDR1 SGHRS, CDR2 YFSETQ. The CDR3 extends over 13 amino acids. J was trimmed by 6 bases and V by 4 bases; bases with no gene match: 4.

In its sample, this clone was seen a few times. J is TRBJ1-1 and V is TRBV7-9; no firm D call. Germline CDR1 SEHNR, CDR2 FQNEAQ (reference sequence). The CDR3 contains 13 residues. V lost 1 base, J lost 11 bases, and 14 bases lay in between. The CDR3 loop is CASSLVEVPGAFF. In DNA, the CDR3 is TGTGCCAGCAGCTTAGTTGAGGTCCCGGGGGCTTTCTTT.

The rearrangement links TRBV20-1 to TRBJ2-1; D possibly corresponds to TRBD2 (5 bases). V was cut by 5 bases and J by 9 bases, with 11 bases left in between. The CDR3 is made up of 11 amino acids. The V gene's germline CDR1 is DFQATT and CDR2 SNEGSKA (reference sequence). CDR3 in amino acids: CSAYFGGEQFF. The CDR3 DNA follows: TGCAGTGCTTACTTCGGAGGTGAGCAGTTCTTC.

This clone was recorded a few times. The CDR3 sequence is CASSIQGGSYEQYF. The CDR3 nucleotides are TGTGCCAGTAGTATTCAGGGGGGCTCCTACGAGCAGTACTTC. The chain carries TRBV19 and TRBJ2-5; D possibly corresponds to TRBD1 (7 bases). Judging by the DNA end, TRBJ2-7 fits better; the J call may be wrong. The CDR3 is 14 amino acids. Germline CDR1 reads LNHDA; CDR2 reads SQIVND (reference sequence).

The rearrangement links TRBV28 to TRBJ1-3, with TRBD1 as a possible D gene (5 bases). Between the trimmed V and J ends, which lost 6 bases and 2 bases, there was a span of 11 bases. Germline V gives CDR1 MDHEN, CDR2 SYDVKM. The CDR3 spans 14 residues. CDR3 sequence: CASSLPGAGNTIYF. CDR3 in DNA: TGTGCCAGCAGCCTCCCGGGGGCTGGAAACACCATATATTTT.

V is TRBV19 and J is TRBJ2-6, with 7 bases that match TRBD1. Germline V gives CDR1 LNHDA, CDR2 SQIVND (reference sequence). The CDR3 is made up of 18 amino acids. V lost 7 bases, J lost 0 bases, and 12 bases stayed unmatched. The CDR3 nucleotides are TGTGCCAGTACCGAAACAGGGGTATGGGCCTCTGGGGCCAACGTCCTGACTTTC. This encodes CASTETGVWASGANVLTF.

The chain combines TRBV19 with TRBJ2-7; the match to TRBD2 covers 7 bases. The CDR3 has 13 residues. Germline assignment: CDR1 LNHDA and CDR2 SQIVND (reference sequence). After removal of 11 bases from V and 2 bases from J, the junction contained 9 bases not matched to a gene. The CDR3 sequence: CASRERGAYEQYF. The CDR3 DNA is TGTGCCTCAAGGGAGCGGGGAGCCTACGAGCAGTACTTC.

The chain is built from TRBV19 and TRBJ2-4; D might be TRBD1 (6 bases). The CDR3 is made up of 14 amino acids. V was clipped by 7 bases and J by 1 base, with 11 bases between them. Germline V gene data show CDR1 as LNHDA and CDR2 as SQIVND (reference sequence). The CDR3 loop reads CASTSGEAKNIQYF. In DNA, the CDR3 is TGTGCCAGTACCTCAGGGGAGGCCAAAAACATTCAGTACTTC. The full variable domain, its missing parts supplied by reference TRBV19 and TRBJ2-4, is DGGITQSPKYLFRKEGQNVTLSCEQNLNHDAMYWYRQDPGQGLRLIYYSQIVNDFQKGDIAEGYSVSREKKESFPLTVTSAQKNPTAFYLCASTSGEAKNIQYFGAGTRLSVL.

This clone was detected a few times. This chain connects TRBV5-1 to TRBJ2-7; TRBD1 aligns across 8 bases. This CDR3 is 15 amino acids long. Per germline, CDR1 SGHRS and CDR2 YFSETQ. Trimming took 2 bases from V and 3 from J; bases not matched to a gene: 7. Here the CDR3 DNA reads TGCGCCAGCAGCTTCCAGACAGGGGCGGTCTACGAGCAGTACTTC. This gives the protein CASSFQTGAVYEQYF.

The chain is built from TRBV28 and TRBJ1-2; TRBD1 matches 9 bases. CDR3 length equals 17 residues. V was pared by 10 bases and J by 8 bases, with 23 bases of the junction left unmatched. Germline V gene data show CDR1 as MDHEN and CDR2 as SYDVKM. Written as DNA, the CDR3 is TGTGCCACCGCGACAGATTACAGGGGGCGCCGGGTCAGGGGCTACACCTTC. It yields the protein CATATDYRGRRVRGYTF.

This sequence joins TRBV21-1 and TRBJ2-7; the table's D call, TRBD2, has no DNA check behind it. TRBV21-1 is described as a pseudogene. The CDR3 has 14 residues. The CDR3 nucleotides are TGTGCCAGCAGCAATCCGGGGTCGACGGACGAGCAGTACTTC. Its translation: CASSNPGSTDEQYF.

The chain links TRBV30 to TRBJ1-2; D gene unclear. The CDR3 is made up of 14 amino acids. The germline V gene encodes CDR1 GTSNPN and CDR2 SVGIG (reference sequence). Deletions cut 0 bases from V and 7 bases from J, with 15 bases between. The CDR3 region is CAWSVPGITIGYTF. The CDR3 DNA follows: TGTGCCTGGAGTGTACCCGGGATTACAATTGGCTACACCTTC.

J is TRBJ2-7 and V is TRBV5-5, with 7 positions matching TRBD2. V lost 1 base, J lost 1 base, and 11 bases stayed unmatched. CDR3 length: 17 amino acids. Germline lookup yields CDR1 SGHKS and CDR2 YYEKEE (reference sequence). The CDR3 DNA reads TGTGCCAGCAGCTTGTGGGGAGCGGGAAGAGATTCCTACGAGCAGTACTTC. Its protein product is CASSLWGAGRDSYEQYF.

The V call is TRBV19, the J call TRBJ2-2; D is unresolved. Germline lookup yields CDR1 LNHDA and CDR2 SQIVND (reference sequence). This CDR3 comprises 14 residues. V lost 1 base, J lost 2 bases, and 5 bases lay in between. The CDR3 DNA reads as TGTGCCAGTAGTATAGCCTACAACACCGGGGAGCTGTTTTTT. It translates to CASSIAYNTGELFF.

This rearrangement joins TRBV6-4 to TRBJ1-2; 9 bases agree with TRBD1. Germline V CDR1 and CDR2: MRHNA, SNTAGT. Trimming at V came to 6 bases and at J to 7 bases, leaving 9 bases not matched to a gene. This CDR3 comprises 14 residues. CDR3 DNA: TGTGCCAGCAGGGAACAGGGGGCATTTGGTGGCTACACCTTC. Translating gives CASREQGAFGGYTF.

The CDR3 DNA is TGTGCCAGCAGCGTAGGGTTACAGGGGGGAGCTGAAGCTTTCTTT. It codes for CASSVGLQGGAEAFF. This chain connects TRBV9 to TRBJ1-1; 8 bases align to TRBD1. The V gene's germline CDR1 is SGDLS and CDR2 YYNGEE. This CDR3 is 15 amino acids long. V lost 0 bases, J lost 6 bases, and 7 bases stayed unmatched. The complete variable domain, with remaining parts taken from reference TRBV9 and TRBJ1-1, reads DSGVTQTPKHLITATGQRVTLRCSPRSGDLSVYWYQQSLDQGLQFLIQYYNGEERAKGNILERFSAQQFPDLHSELNLSSLELGDSALYFCASSVGLQGGAEAFFGQGTRLTVV.

Worth noting for this clone: This CDR3 is also generated by other DNA sequences in the sample. V gene TRBV5-1 combines with J gene TRBJ1-4, with 7 bases identical to TRBD1. This CDR3 spans 15 amino acids. Looked up from germline, CDR1 is SGHRS and CDR2 is YFSETQ. V dropped 0 bases and J dropped 7; count of bases not matched to a gene: 6. The CDR3 nucleotides read TGCGCCAGCAGCTTGGTAGGGGCAGGGGGTGAAAAACTGTTTTTT. Its translation is CASSLVGAGGEKLFF.